This T cell receptor beta chain was captured in a study of prognosis after radiotherapy for stage I lung cancer. This clonotype was detected ten times or more. The CDR3 has 15 residues. V was shortened by 2 bases and J by 8 bases, with 14 bases between the two germline ends. Per the germline V gene, CDR1 is SGHRS and CDR2 is YFSETQ. TCR beta CDR3 amplification from genomic DNA was performed by two-round multiplex PCR. Each TRBV and TRBJ gene had its own primer in the first PCR round. TCRdb re-called the multiplex PCR reads with MiXCR, one entry per CDR3 protein. The sample has tens of thousands of distinct CDR3 sequences, less than 45% seen once.

The receptor comes from a donor aged 50 or older with non-small cell lung cancer. This chain joins TRBV5-1 and TRBJ1-6, with a weak D call TRBD1 (5 bases). This specimen consisted of PBMCs, obtained before or after stereotactic body radiation therapy (not recorded which). CDR3 bases: TGCGCCAGCAGCTTCTCCGGGGCGGCAGATTCACCCCTCCACTTT. Translated, it gives CASSFSGAADSPLHF.